Listed below are T cell receptor beta chains from one sample, sequenced in a study of cytomegalovirus exposure and HLA in healthy donors. Sequencing used immunoSEQ multiplex PCR; TCRdb keeps in-frame clones, though not all of them. The sample shows around 120,000 clones, 70% to 85% of them seen only once. Sequencing used PBMCs. These receptors originate from a human donor in good health. Each CDR3 is given with its conserved first and last residue. Where a row states a size, it is once, few, many or the class of an expanded clone; other rows omit it.

V,size,J,CDR3
TRBV19,NA,TRBJ2-2,CASLRDRAGELFF
TRBV10-1,NA,TRBJ1-2,CVAPPTGALYGYTF
TRBV6-1,NA,TRBJ2-3,CASTQLGGGTDTQYF
TRBV9,NA,TRBJ2-3,CASSVAVLAGVLATQYF
TRBV7-9,NA,TRBJ2-2,CASSYRPDRGGELFF
TRBV6-5,NA,TRBJ1-4,CASSYSGQSLFF
TRBV5-1,NA,TRBJ1-3,CASSLEAGSSGNTIYF
TRBV5-1,few,TRBJ1-1,CASSLVAQGNSEAFF
TRBV6-1,NA,TRBJ1-2,CASSKDTNYGYTF
TRBV10-3,NA,TRBJ2-3,CAISEGQTDTQYF
TRBV6-6,NA,TRBJ2-3,CASSLTDTQYF
TRBV2,NA,TRBJ1-5,CASSYQVLDARVPQHF
TRBV10-2,NA,TRBJ2-1,CASSESGRGNEQFF
TRBV6-1,NA,TRBJ1-3,CASRRGGSGNTIYF
TRBV30,once,TRBJ1-6,CAWRKTGAQFNSPLHF
TRBV29-1,NA,TRBJ2-5,CSVEERQASPGAQYF
TRBV7-3,NA,TRBJ1-1,CASSLQVNTEAFF
TRBV19,NA,TRBJ2-1,CASGGLAADYNEQFF
TRBV6-1,NA,TRBJ1-5,CAISEGQGWDQPQHF
TRBV18,NA,TRBJ1-1,CASSPAGMNTEAFF
TRBV6-1,NA,TRBJ2-1,CASSEAPRTGTYNEQFF
TRBV5-8,many,TRBJ1-2,CASSGTVIYGYTF
TRBV10-1,NA,TRBJ1-1,CASSENYPNTEAFF
TRBV7-3,NA,TRBJ2-1,CASSWTSGNNEQFF
TRBV4-1,few,TRBJ1-1,CASSHGDRNTEAFF
TRBV19,NA,TRBJ1-1,CASSIQGQGEAFF
TRBV7-8,NA,TRBJ1-1,CASSLWAARNTEAFF
TRBV5-1,NA,TRBJ2-5,CASSPTGQGGETQYF
TRBV28,NA,TRBJ1-6,CASSSTGDLESPLHF
TRBV5-1,once,TRBJ2-1,CASRSGGVSSYNEQFF
TRBV29-1,NA,TRBJ2-3,CTYQASGSTDTQYF
TRBV9,NA,TRBJ2-2,CASSVALAGGFGELFF
TRBV5-6,NA,TRBJ1-4,CASSLPGQGVKREKLFF
TRBV14,NA,TRBJ1-2,CASSPLGGVGYGYTF
TRBV10-2,few,TRBJ2-3,CASSEVSSGGSTDTQYF
TRBV28,NA,TRBJ1-5,CASRWDRGGQPQHF
TRBV5-1,NA,TRBJ1-4,CASSAGSLHEKLFF
TRBV6-5,NA,TRBJ1-2,CASSYSTRAYGYTF
TRBV6-6,NA,TRBJ2-3,CASGVAGGPDTDTQYF
TRBV27,NA,TRBJ1-1,CASSSHRESAEAFF
TRBV4-2,NA,TRBJ1-6,CASSQVPTESSYNSPLHF
TRBV27,NA,TRBJ2-7,CASSPAGQNYEQYF
TRBV5-6,few,TRBJ1-1,CASSSGTGGNTEAFF
TRBV6-5,NA,TRBJ2-3,CASTSSGRRTDTQYF
TRBV2,NA,TRBJ1-1,CASSVDSEAFF
TRBV25-1,NA,TRBJ1-1,CASADRGPTEAFF
TRBV2,once,TRBJ2-1,CASQGTSYGEQFF
TRBV4-2,NA,TRBJ2-7,CASSLRQTSGGASYEQYF